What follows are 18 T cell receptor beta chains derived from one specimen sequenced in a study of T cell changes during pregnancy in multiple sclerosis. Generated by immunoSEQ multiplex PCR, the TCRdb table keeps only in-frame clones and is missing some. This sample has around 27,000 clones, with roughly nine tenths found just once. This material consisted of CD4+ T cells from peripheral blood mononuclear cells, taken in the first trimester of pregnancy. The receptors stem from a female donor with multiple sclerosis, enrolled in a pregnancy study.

This CDR3 reads CASSLTTGGSPLHF. Written as DNA, the CDR3 is TGTGCCAGCAGCTTGACGACAGGGGGGTCACCCCTCCACTTT. The chain joins TRBV11-3 to TRBJ1-6; 9 bases are shared with TRBD1. The CDR3 has 14 amino acids. Trimming took 3 bases from V and 10 from J; bases not matched to a gene: 4. The V gene's germline CDR1 is SGHNT and CDR2 YENEEA.

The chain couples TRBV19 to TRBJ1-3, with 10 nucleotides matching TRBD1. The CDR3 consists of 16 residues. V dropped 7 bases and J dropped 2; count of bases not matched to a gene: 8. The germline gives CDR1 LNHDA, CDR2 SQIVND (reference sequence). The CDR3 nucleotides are TGTGCCAGTACCATATCCGGGACAGGGGCTGGAAACACCATATATTTT. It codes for CASTISGTGAGNTIYF.

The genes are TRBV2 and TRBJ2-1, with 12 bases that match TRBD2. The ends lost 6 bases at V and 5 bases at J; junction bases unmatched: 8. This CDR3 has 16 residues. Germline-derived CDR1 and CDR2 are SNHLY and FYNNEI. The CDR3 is CASSDVLAGGDNEQFF. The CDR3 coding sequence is TGTGCCAGCAGCGACGTACTAGCGGGGGGAGACAATGAGCAGTTCTTC.

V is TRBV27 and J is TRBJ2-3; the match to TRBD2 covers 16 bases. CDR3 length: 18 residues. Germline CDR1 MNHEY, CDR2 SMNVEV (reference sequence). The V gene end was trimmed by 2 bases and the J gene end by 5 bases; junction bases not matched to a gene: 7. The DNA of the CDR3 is TGTGCCAGCAGTTTAGAGGGACTAGCGGGGGGGGCGGGAGATACGCAGTATTTT. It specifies CASSLEGLAGGAGDTQYF.

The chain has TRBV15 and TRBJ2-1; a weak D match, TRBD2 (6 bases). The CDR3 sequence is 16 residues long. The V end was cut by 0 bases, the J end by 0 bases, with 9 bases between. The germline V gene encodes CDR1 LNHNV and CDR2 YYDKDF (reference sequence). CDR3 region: CATSRDGGSSYNEQFF. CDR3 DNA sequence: TGTGCCACCAGCAGAGATGGGGGGAGCTCCTACAATGAGCAGTTCTTC. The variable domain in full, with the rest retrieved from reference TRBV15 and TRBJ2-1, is DAMVIQNPRYQVTQFGKPVTLSCSQTLNHNVMYWYQQKSSQAPKLLFHYYDKDFNNEADTPDNFQSRRPNTSFCFLDIRSPGLGDTAMYLCATSRDGGSSYNEQFFGPGTRLTVL.

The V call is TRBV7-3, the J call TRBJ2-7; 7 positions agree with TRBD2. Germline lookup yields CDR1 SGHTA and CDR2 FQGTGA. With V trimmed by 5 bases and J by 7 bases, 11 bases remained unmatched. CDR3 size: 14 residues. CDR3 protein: CASSRPGGSGEQYF. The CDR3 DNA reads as TGTGCCAGCAGCCGCCCCGGGGGGTCGGGGGAGCAGTACTTC.

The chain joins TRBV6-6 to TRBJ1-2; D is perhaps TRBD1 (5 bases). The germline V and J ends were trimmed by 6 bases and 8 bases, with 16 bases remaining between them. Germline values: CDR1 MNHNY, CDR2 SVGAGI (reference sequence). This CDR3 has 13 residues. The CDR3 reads CASSPGQGGGYTF. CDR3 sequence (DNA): TGTGCCAGCAGCCCCGGGCAGGGCGGAGGCTACACCTTC.

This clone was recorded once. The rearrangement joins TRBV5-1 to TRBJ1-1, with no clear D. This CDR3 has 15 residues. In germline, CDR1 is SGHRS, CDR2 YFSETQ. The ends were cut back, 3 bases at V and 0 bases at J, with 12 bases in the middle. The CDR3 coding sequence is TGCGCCAGCAGCTGGAGTGGAGGGATGAACACTGAAGCTTTCTTT. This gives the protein CASSWSGGMNTEAFF.

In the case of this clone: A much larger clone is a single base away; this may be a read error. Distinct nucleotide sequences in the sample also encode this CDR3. The CDR3 bases are TGTGCCAGCAGCTTAACAGGGGGAGACACTGAAGCTTTCTTT. Translating it yields CASSLTGGDTEAFF. V and J are TRBV7-3 and TRBJ1-1; TRBD1 might be the D (6 bases). The CDR3 runs 14 residues. Trimming took off 0 bases at V and 3 bases at J, with 8 bases between the two ends. From germline, CDR1 is SGHTA and CDR2 FQGTGA.

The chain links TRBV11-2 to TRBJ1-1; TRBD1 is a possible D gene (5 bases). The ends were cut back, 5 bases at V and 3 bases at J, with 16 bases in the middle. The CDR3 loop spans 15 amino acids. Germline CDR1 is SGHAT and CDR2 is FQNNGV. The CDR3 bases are TGTGCCAGCAGCCTCCGAGGGAGGGGAGACACTGAAGCTTTCTTT. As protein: CASSLRGRGDTEAFF.

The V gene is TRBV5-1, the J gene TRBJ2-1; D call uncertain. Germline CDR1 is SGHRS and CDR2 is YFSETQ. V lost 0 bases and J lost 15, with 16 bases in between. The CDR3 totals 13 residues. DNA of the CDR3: TGCGCCAGCAGCTTGGCCGTGGGCCAGTACTGGTTCTTC. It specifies CASSLAVGQYWFF.

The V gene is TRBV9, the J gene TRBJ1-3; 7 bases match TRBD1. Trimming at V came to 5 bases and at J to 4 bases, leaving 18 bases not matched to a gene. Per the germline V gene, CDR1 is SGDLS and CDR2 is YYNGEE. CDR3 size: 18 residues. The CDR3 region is CASSAGTGAELGGNTIYF. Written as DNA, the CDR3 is TGTGCCAGCAGTGCCGGTACAGGGGCTGAGCTCGGCGGAAACACCATATATTTT.

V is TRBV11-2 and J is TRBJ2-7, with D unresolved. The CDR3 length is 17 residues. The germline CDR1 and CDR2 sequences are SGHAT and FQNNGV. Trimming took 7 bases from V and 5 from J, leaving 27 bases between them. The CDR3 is CASTPPRYAVPVDEQYF. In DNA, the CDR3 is TGTGCCAGCACACCCCCCCGATACGCCGTCCCGGTAGACGAGCAGTACTTC.

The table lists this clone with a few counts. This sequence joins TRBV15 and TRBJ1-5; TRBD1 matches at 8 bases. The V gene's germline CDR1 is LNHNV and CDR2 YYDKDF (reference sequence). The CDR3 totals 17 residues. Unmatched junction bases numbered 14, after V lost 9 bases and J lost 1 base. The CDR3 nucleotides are TGTGCCACGCGAGATGGGACAGGTCAAATGAGCAATCAGCCCCAGCATTTT. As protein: CATRDGTGQMSNQPQHF.

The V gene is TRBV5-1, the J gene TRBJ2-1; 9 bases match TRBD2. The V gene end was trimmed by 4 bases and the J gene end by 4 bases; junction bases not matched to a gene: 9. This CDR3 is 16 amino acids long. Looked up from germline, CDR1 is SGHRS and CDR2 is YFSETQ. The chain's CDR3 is CASSPSGTSLYNEQFF. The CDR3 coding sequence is TGCGCCAGCAGCCCGTCGGGGACTAGCCTTTACAATGAGCAGTTCTTC.

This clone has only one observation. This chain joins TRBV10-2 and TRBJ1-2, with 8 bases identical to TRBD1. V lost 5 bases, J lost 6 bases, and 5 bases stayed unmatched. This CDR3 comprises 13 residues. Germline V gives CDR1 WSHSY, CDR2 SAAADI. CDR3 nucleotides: TGCGCCAGCAGTAGGACAGGGCCTAATGGCTACACCTTC. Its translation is CASSRTGPNGYTF.

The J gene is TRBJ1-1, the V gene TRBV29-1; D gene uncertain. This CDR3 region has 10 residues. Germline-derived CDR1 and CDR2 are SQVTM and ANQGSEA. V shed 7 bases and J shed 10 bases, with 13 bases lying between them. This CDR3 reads CSAQSVVAFF. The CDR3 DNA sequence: TGCAGCGCGCAGAGCGTTGTAGCTTTCTTT.

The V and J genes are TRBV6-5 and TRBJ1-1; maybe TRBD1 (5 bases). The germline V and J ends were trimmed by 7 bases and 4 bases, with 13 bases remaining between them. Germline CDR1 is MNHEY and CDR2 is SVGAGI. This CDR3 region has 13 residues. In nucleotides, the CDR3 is TGTGCCAGCACCCAACCGGGGGGCACTGAAGCTTTCTTT. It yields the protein CASTQPGGTEAFF.